These T cell receptor beta chains were read from a single sample in a study of CD8+CD57+ T cells in acquired aplastic anemia. TCRdb redid the calling of the reads with MiXCR, one entry per CDR3 protein. The table records 95,000 to 120,000 distinct CDR3 sequences, around 50% of them present only once. Sequencing was carried out using sorted CD4+, CD8+, or CD8+CD57+ T cells (not recorded which) from PBMCs. All receptors come from a human donor in good health, serving as a control. CDR3s include the opening cysteine and the closing phenylalanine or tryptophan. D genes are given only for firm matches. Clone sizes are given selectively: once, few, many, or a class where the clone is expanded.

V: TRBV4-3; size: many; J: TRBJ2-5; D: .; CDR3: CASSQDRGLETQYF; DNA: TGCGCCAGCAGCCAAGATCGGGGGCTTGAGACCCAGTACTTC
V: TRBV11-1; size: many; J: TRBJ2-2; D: TRBD1; CDR3: CASSPPGTGGTGELFF; DNA: TGTGCCAGCAGCCCTCCCGGGACAGGGGGCACCGGGGAGCTGTTTTTT
V: TRBV10-1; size: once; J: TRBJ1-5; D: .; CDR3: CASSEGSQPQHF; DNA: TGCGCCAGCAGTGAGGGAAGTCAGCCCCAGCATTTT
V: TRBV27; size: many; J: TRBJ1-5; D: .; CDR3: CASSWGINQPQHF; DNA: TGTGCCAGCAGTTGGGGTATTAATCAGCCCCAGCATTTT
V: TRBV12-3/TRBV12-4; size: few; J: TRBJ2-1; D: TRBD2; CDR3: CASSIGLAGYSEQFF; DNA: TGTGCCAGCAGTATCGGACTAGCGGGGTACAGTGAGCAGTTCTTC
V: TRBV15; size: many; J: TRBJ1-4; D: .; CDR3: CATSALDPGANEKLFF; DNA: TGTGCCACCAGCGCCCTAGACCCCGGGGCTAATGAAAAACTGTTTTTT
V: TRBV27; size: many; J: TRBJ1-5; D: TRBD1; CDR3: CASQGDGNQPQHF; DNA: TGTGCCAGTCAGGGGGATGGCAATCAGCCCCAGCATTTT
V: TRBV5-1; size: many; J: TRBJ1-3; D: .; CDR3: CASSLAGNTIYF; DNA: TGCGCCAGCAGCTTAGCGGGAAACACCATATATTTT
V: TRBV7-9; size: .; J: TRBJ1-6; D: TRBD1; CDR3: CAGTGQGSSPLHF; DNA: TGTGCCGGGACTGGACAGGGCTCGTCACCCCTCCACTTT
V: TRBV11-1; size: .; J: TRBJ1-5; D: .; CDR3: CASSSENTGIYSNQPQHF; DNA: TGTGCCAGCAGCTCCGAAAATACAGGGATTTATAGCAATCAGCCCCAGCATTTT
V: TRBV7-9; size: many; J: TRBJ2-1; D: .; CDR3: CASSPSSANEQFF; DNA: TGTGCCAGCAGCCCATCCTCTGCGAATGAGCAGTTCTTC
V: TRBV29-1; size: few; J: TRBJ1-1; D: TRBD1; CDR3: CSVTPGQAMNTEAFF; DNA: TGCAGCGTTACGCCGGGACAGGCCATGAACACTGAAGCTTTCTTT
V: TRBV20-1; size: few; J: TRBJ1-1; D: .; CDR3: CSARVLGGDTEAFF; DNA: TGCAGTGCTCGCGTGTTGGGTGGGGACACTGAAGCTTTCTTT
V: TRBV12-3/TRBV12-4; size: many; J: TRBJ1-2; D: .; CDR3: CASSSGLNYYGYTF; DNA: TGTGCCAGCAGTTCGGGTCTTAACTACTATGGCTACACCTTC
V: TRBV7-6; size: many; J: TRBJ1-3; D: .; CDR3: CASSLRTANTIYF; DNA: TGTGCCAGCAGCTTACGTACGGCGAACACCATATATTTT
V: TRBV7-3; size: .; J: TRBJ2-6; D: .; CDR3: CASSSTVYSGANVLTF; DNA: TGTGCCAGCAGCTCCACGGTGTACTCTGGGGCCAACGTCCTGACTTTC
V: TRBV2; size: .; J: TRBJ1-1; D: .; CDR3: CASSEGWGEAFF; DNA: TGTGCCAGCAGTGAAGGGTGGGGGGAAGCTTTCTTT
V: TRBV7-2; size: few; J: TRBJ2-5; D: .; CDR3: CASSLETGQWETQYF; DNA: TGTGCCAGCAGCTTAGAGACAGGCCAGTGGGAGACCCAGTACTTC
V: TRBV7-2; size: .; J: TRBJ1-1; D: .; CDR3: CASSFSSDTEAFF; DNA: TGTGCCAGCAGCTTTAGTTCCGACACTGAAGCTTTCTTT
V: TRBV10-3; size: many; J: TRBJ1-1; D: .; CDR3: CAISESTAGAEAFF; DNA: TGTGCCATCAGTGAGTCGACAGCGGGGGCTGAAGCTTTCTTT
V: TRBV5-5; size: .; J: TRBJ1-1; D: .; CDR3: CASGLGGGGATEAFF; DNA: TGTGCCAGCGGCTTGGGAGGGGGAGGGGCGACTGAAGCTTTCTTT
V: TRBV6-1; size: few; J: TRBJ1-4; D: .; CDR3: CASSFGLMNEKLFF; DNA: TGTGCCAGCAGCTTCGGCCTGATGAATGAAAAACTGTTTTTT
V: TRBV19; size: .; J: TRBJ2-2; D: TRBD2; CDR3: CASSIGGTSAGELLF; DNA: TGTGCCAGTAGTATTGGAGGAACTAGCGCCGGGGAGCTGCTTTTT
V: TRBV20-1; size: many; J: TRBJ2-7; D: .; CDR3: CSARVPGNYEQYF; DNA: TGCAGTGCTAGAGTCCCAGGGAACTACGAGCAGTACTTC
V: TRBV5-1; size: .; J: TRBJ1-4; D: .; CDR3: CASSGSSTHNEKLFF; DNA: TGCGCCAGCAGCGGGAGCTCCACTCATAATGAAAAACTGTTTTTT
V: TRBV7-9; size: many; J: TRBJ2-5; D: .; CDR3: CASSLSTSGSETQYF; DNA: TGTGCCAGCAGCTTATCTACTAGTGGTTCGGAGACCCAGTACTTC
V: TRBV25-1; size: .; J: TRBJ1-4; D: TRBD1; CDR3: CASTAHRDRPPGEKLFF; DNA: TGTGCCAGCACCGCCCACCGGGACAGGCCCCCCGGTGAAAAACTGTTTTTT
V: TRBV4-2; size: .; J: TRBJ2-3; D: TRBD1; CDR3: CASSQVGQLSTDTQYF; DNA: TGTGCCAGCAGCCAAGTGGGACAGTTGAGCACAGATACGCAGTATTTT
V: TRBV7-9; size: .; J: TRBJ1-2; D: .; CDR3: CASRPETNYGYTF; DNA: TGTGCCAGCAGACCGGAGACTAACTATGGCTACACCTTC
V: TRBV11-2; size: .; J: TRBJ1-6; D: TRBD1; CDR3: CASSSGQGVNSPLHF; DNA: TGTGCCAGCAGCTCCGGACAGGGCGTGAACTCACCCCTCCACTTT
V: TRBV6-1; size: many; J: TRBJ2-7; D: TRBD1; CDR3: CASSQGQGLIEQYF; DNA: TGTGCCAGCAGCCAAGGACAGGGTTTAATCGAGCAGTACTTC
V: TRBV24-1; size: .; J: TRBJ2-5; D: TRBD2; CDR3: CATSDSGRGRKGETQYF; DNA: TGTGCCACCAGTGATAGCGGGAGGGGGCGGAAGGGAGAGACCCAGTACTTC
V: TRBV15; size: many; J: TRBJ2-1; D: TRBD1; CDR3: CATSRDRAGGRDEQFF; DNA: TGTGCCACCAGCAGAGATAGGGCAGGGGGCAGGGATGAGCAGTTCTTC
V: TRBV7-8; size: .; J: TRBJ1-6; D: .; CDR3: CASSLAGRSSYNSPLHF; DNA: TGTGCCAGCAGCTTGGCCGGGAGGAGCTCCTATAATTCACCCCTCCACTTT
V: TRBV11-1; size: .; J: TRBJ2-7; D: TRBD1; CDR3: CASSLEVSRRQGGEQYF; DNA: TGTGCCAGCAGCTTAGAAGTATCGCGGCGACAGGGCGGCGAGCAGTACTTC
V: TRBV7-9; size: .; J: TRBJ2-5; D: TRBD2; CDR3: CASSPPGLANEETQYF; DNA: TGTGCCAGCAGCCCTCCGGGACTAGCGAACGAAGAGACCCAGTACTTC
V: TRBV7-6; size: many; J: TRBJ1-2; D: TRBD1; CDR3: CASSLSLTGFDGYTF; DNA: TGTGCCAGCAGCTTAAGTTTGACAGGGTTTGATGGCTACACCTTC
V: TRBV24-1; size: .; J: TRBJ2-3; D: TRBD1; CDR3: CATRGDRGGTDTQYF; DNA: TGTGCCACCAGAGGGGACAGGGGCGGCACAGATACGCAGTATTTT
V: TRBV7-2; size: many; J: TRBJ2-3; D: .; CDR3: CASSLVTSTDTQYF; DNA: TGTGCCAGCAGCTTAGTCACTTCCACAGATACGCAGTATTTT
V: TRBV7-9; size: .; J: TRBJ1-4; D: .; CDR3: CAGSPSGRKDEKLFF; DNA: TGTGCCGGCAGCCCCAGCGGACGGAAAGATGAAAAACTGTTTTTT
V: TRBV7-2; size: .; J: TRBJ2-3; D: .; CDR3: CASQRGNTDTQYF; DNA: TGTGCCAGTCAACGGGGGAACACAGATACGCAGTATTTT
V: TRBV6-2/TRBV6-3; size: .; J: TRBJ2-2; D: TRBD1; CDR3: CASSGGQDTGELFF; DNA: TGTGCCAGCAGTGGAGGACAGGACACCGGGGAGCTGTTTTTT
V: TRBV11-2; size: once; J: TRBJ2-7; D: .; CDR3: CASSLGGQLRYEQYF; DNA: TGTGCCAGCAGCTTAGGAGGGCAGCTAAGGTACGAGCAGTACTTC
V: TRBV2; size: few; J: TRBJ2-7; D: TRBD1; CDR3: CARVGTGGEQYF; DNA: TGTGCTAGAGTCGGGACAGGGGGCGAGCAGTACTTC
V: TRBV25-1; size: .; J: TRBJ2-7; D: TRBD1; CDR3: CASSTPGTGIYEQYF; DNA: TGTGCCAGCAGCACTCCCGGGACAGGGATCTACGAGCAGTACTTC
V: TRBV4-3; size: many; J: TRBJ1-2; D: .; CDR3: CASSQGATNVANYGYTF; DNA: TGCGCCAGCAGCCAAGGCGCCACAAACGTAGCTAACTATGGCTACACCTTC
V: TRBV19; size: .; J: TRBJ1-4; D: .; CDR3: CASNRGGEKLFF; DNA: TGTGCCAGTAACAGAGGAGGCGAAAAACTGTTTTTT
V: TRBV2; size: .; J: TRBJ2-1; D: .; CDR3: CAKMSPNFNEQFF; DNA: TGTGCCAAGATGTCGCCGAACTTCAATGAGCAGTTCTTC
V: TRBV10-3; size: .; J: TRBJ2-6; D: TRBD2; CDR3: CATGGADVLTF; DNA: TGTGCCACCGGGGGGGCCGACGTCCTGACTTTC